This T cell receptor (beta chain) was captured by sequencing in a study of human T cells and chemical hapten exposure. Study at large: An approximately 2 cm by approximately 2 cm inner upper arm patch received 2% DPC for sensitization.

Time point noted: patch test 3, about 24 weeks after DPC sensitization. Treatment here: therapeutic diphenylcyclopropenone sensitization with weekly scalp DPC. TCRdb itself ran the RACE reads through MiXCR, one entry per CDR3 protein. The data hold some 170,000 distinct CDR3 sequences, with about 27% observed a single time. The V gene's germline CDR1 is SEHNR and CDR2 FQNEAQ (reference sequence). There are 14 residues in the CDR3. V trimming: 2 bases; J trimming: 4 bases; junction bases outside the gene matches: 4. The material sequenced was whole blood, taken in connection with sensitization to the hapten diphenylcyclopropenone (DPC). The TCR comes from a woman under 30 with alopecia areata. Some clones in this sample may be carry-over from other donors' samples. V is TRBV7-9 and J is TRBJ1-1, with 7 bases lining up with TRBD1. The CDR3: CASSLRGQSTEAFF. In nucleotides, the CDR3 is TGTGCCAGCAGCTTAAGGGGGCAGAGCACTGAAGCTTTCTTT.